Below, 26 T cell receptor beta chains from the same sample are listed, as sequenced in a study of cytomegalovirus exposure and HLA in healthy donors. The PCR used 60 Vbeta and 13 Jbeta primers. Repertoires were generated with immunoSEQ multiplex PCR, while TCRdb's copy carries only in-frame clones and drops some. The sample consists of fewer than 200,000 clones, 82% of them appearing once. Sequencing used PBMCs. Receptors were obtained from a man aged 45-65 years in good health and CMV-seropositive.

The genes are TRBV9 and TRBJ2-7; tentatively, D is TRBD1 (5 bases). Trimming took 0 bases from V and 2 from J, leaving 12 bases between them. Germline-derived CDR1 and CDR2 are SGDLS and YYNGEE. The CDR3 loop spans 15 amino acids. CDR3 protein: CASSVADSVTYEQYF. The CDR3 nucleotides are TGTGCCAGCAGCGTAGCCGACAGCGTAACCTACGAGCAGTACTTC.

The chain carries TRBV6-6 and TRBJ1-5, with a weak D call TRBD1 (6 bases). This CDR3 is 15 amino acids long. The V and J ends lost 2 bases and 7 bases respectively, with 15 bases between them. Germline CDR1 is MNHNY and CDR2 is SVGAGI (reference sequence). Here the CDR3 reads CASSYGSGGAQPQHF. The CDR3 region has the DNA TGTGCCAGCAGTTACGGTAGCGGGGGGGCACAGCCCCAGCATTTT.

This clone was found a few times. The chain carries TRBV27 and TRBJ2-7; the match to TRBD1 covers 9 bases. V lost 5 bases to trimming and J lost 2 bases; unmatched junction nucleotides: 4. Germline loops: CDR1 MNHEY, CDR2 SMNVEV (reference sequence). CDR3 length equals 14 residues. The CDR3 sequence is CASSLRQGAYEQYF. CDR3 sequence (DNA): TGTGCCAGCAGTCTACGACAGGGGGCCTACGAGCAGTACTTC.

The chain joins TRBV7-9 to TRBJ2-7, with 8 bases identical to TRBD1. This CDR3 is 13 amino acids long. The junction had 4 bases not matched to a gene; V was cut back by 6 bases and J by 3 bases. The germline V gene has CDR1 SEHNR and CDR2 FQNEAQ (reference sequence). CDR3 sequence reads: CASRDRDNYEQYF. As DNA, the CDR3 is TGTGCCAGCAGGGACAGGGACAACTACGAGCAGTACTTC.

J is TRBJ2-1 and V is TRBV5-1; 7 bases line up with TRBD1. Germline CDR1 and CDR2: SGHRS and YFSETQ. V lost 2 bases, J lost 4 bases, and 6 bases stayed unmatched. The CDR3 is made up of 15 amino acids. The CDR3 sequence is CASSFGQERYNEQFF. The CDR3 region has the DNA TGCGCCAGCAGCTTCGGACAGGAACGGTACAATGAGCAGTTCTTC.

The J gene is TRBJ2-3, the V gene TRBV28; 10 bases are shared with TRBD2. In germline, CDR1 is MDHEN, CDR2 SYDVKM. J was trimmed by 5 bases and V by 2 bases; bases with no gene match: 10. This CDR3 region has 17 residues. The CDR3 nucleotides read TGTGCCAGCAGTTTAATGCAGCGGGGGGGCTATGGAGATACGCAGTATTTT. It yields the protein CASSLMQRGGYGDTQYF.

CDR3 in DNA: TGTGCCAGCAGCGAACAGACAGGGACGACCTACGAGCAGTACTTC. It translates to CASSEQTGTTYEQYF. The V gene is TRBV5-4, the J gene TRBJ2-7, with 7 bases matching TRBD1. Germline CDR1 reads SGHNT; CDR2 reads YYREEE (reference sequence). The CDR3 is 15 residues long. V shed 4 bases and J 2 bases; nucleotides not matched to a gene: 9. Combining the CDR3 with reference TRBV5-4 and TRBJ2-7 gives the whole variable domain ETGVTQSPTHLIKTRGQQVTLRCSSQSGHNTVSWYQQALGQGPQFIFQYYREEENGRGNFPPRFSGLQFPNYSSELNVNALELDDSALYLCASSEQTGTTYEQYFGPGTRLTVT.

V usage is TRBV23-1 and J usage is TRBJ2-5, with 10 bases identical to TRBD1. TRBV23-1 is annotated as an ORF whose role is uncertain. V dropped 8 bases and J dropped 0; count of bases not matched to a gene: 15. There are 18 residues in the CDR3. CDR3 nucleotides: TGCGCCAGCGGAAGGAAAAAGGGGGACAGGGGATACCAAGAGACCCAGTACTTC. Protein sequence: CASGRKKGDRGYQETQYF.

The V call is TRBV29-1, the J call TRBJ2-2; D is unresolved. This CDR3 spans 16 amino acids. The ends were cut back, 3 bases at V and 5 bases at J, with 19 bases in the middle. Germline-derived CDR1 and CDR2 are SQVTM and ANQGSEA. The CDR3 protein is CSVEAVGFGSTGELFF. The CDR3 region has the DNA TGCAGCGTTGAGGCGGTCGGGTTTGGATCGACCGGGGAGCTGTTTTTT.

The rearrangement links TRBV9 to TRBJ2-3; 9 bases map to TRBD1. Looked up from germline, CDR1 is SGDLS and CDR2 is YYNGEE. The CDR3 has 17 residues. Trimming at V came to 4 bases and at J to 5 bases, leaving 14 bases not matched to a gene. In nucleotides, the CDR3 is TGTGCCAGCAGCATCCGGGACAGGGATGCATTTAGAGATACGCAGTATTTT. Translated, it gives CASSIRDRDAFRDTQYF.

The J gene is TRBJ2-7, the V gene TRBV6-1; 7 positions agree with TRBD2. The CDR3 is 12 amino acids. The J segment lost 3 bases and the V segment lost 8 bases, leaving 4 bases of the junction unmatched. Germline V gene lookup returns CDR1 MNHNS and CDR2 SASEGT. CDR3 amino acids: CASGAGFYEQYF. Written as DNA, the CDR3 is TGTGCCAGCGGAGCGGGGTTCTACGAGCAGTACTTC.

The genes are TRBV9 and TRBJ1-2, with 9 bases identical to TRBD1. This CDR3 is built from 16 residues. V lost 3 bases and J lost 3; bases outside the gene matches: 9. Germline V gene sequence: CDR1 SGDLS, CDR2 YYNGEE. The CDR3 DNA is TGTGCCAGCAGCGCGTCCCGGGACAGGGTCCACTATGGCTACACCTTC. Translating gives CASSASRDRVHYGYTF.

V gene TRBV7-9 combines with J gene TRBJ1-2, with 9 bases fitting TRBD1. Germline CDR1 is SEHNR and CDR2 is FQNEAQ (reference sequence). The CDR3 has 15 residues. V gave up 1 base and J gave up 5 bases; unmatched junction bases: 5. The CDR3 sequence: CASSLVGTGSYGYTF. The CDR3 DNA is TGTGCCAGCAGCTTAGTTGGGACAGGGAGTTATGGCTACACCTTC.

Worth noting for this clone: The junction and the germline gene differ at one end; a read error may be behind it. The CDR3 region has the DNA TGTTCCAGCAGCTTAGGACAGGGCGGCTATGGCTACACCTTC. Protein sequence: CSSSLGQGGYGYTF. The chain employs TRBV7-9 and TRBJ1-2, with 8 bases lining up with TRBD1. The germline V gene has CDR1 SEHNR and CDR2 FQNEAQ (reference sequence). The CDR3 runs 14 residues.

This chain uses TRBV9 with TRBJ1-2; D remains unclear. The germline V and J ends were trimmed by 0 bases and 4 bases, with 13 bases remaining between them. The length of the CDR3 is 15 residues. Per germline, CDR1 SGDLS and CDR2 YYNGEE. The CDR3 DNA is TGTGCCAGCAGCGTAGCTCAGGCAGGAGGCTATGGCTACACCTTC. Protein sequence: CASSVAQAGGYGYTF.

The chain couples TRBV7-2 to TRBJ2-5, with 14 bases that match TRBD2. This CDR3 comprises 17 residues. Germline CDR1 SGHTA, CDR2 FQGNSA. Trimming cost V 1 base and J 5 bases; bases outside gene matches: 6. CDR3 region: CASSLGGTSGSWETQYF. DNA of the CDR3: TGTGCCAGCAGCTTAGGGGGGACTAGCGGGAGTTGGGAGACCCAGTACTTC.

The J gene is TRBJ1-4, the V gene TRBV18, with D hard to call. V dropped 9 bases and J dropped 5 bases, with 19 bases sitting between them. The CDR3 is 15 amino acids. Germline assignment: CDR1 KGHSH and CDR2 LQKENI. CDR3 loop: CASKLLIGENEKLFF. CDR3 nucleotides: TGTGCCAGTAAACTACTTATCGGAGAGAATGAAAAACTGTTTTTT.

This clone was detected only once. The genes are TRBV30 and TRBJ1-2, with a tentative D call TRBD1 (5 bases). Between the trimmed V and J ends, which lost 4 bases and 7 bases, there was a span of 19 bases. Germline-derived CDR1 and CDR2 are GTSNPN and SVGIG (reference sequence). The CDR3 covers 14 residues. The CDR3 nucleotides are TGTGCCTGGACATTGGGGGGTGCCGGGGTTGGCTACACCTTC. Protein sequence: CAWTLGGAGVGYTF.

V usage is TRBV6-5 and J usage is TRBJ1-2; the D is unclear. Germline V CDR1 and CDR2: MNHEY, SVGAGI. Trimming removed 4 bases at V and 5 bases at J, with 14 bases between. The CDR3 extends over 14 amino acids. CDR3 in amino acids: CASSSWTDLYGYTF. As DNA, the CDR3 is TGTGCCAGCAGTTCCTGGACGGACTTATATGGCTACACCTTC.

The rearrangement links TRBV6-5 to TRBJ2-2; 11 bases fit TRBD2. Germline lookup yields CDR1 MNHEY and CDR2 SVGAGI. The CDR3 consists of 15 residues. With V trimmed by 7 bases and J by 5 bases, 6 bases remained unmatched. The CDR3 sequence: CASTWTSGSTGELFF. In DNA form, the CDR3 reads TGTGCCAGCACCTGGACTAGCGGGTCGACCGGGGAGCTGTTTTTT.

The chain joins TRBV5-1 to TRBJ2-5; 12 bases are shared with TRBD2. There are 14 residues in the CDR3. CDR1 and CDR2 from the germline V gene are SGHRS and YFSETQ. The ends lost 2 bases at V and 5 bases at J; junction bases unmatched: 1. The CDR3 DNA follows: TGCGCCAGCAGCTTCACTAGCGGGGGGGAGACCCAGTACTTC. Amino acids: CASSFTSGGETQYF. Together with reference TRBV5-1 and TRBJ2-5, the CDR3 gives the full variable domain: KAGVTQTPRYLIKTRGQQVTLSCSPISGHRSVSWYQQTPGQGLQFLFEYFSETQRNKGNFPGRFSGRQFSNSRSEMNVSTLELGDSALYLCASSFTSGGETQYFGPGTRLLVL.

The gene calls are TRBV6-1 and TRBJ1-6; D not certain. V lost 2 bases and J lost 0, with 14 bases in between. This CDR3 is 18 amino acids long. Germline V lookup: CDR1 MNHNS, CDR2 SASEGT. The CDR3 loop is CASSEILGSLSYNSPLHF. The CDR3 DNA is TGTGCCAGCAGTGAAATCTTGGGCAGTCTCTCCTATAATTCACCCCTCCACTTT.

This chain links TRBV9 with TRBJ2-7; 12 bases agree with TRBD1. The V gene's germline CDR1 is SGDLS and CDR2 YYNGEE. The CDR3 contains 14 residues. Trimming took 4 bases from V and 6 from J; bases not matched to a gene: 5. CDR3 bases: TGTGCCAGCAGCCCGGGACAGGGGGCGTCCGAGCAGTACTTC. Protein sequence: CASSPGQGASEQYF. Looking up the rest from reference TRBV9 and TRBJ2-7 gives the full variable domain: DSGVTQTPKHLITATGQRVTLRCSPRSGDLSVYWYQQSLDQGLQFLIQYYNGEERAKGNILERFSAQQFPDLHSELNLSSLELGDSALYFCASSPGQGASEQYFGPGTRLTVT.

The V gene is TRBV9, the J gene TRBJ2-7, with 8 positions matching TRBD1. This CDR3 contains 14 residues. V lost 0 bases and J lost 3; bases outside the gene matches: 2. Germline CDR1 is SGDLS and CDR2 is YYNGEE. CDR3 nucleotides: TGTGCCAGCAGCGTAGCGGGACAGGACTACGAGCAGTACTTC. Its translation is CASSVAGQDYEQYF.

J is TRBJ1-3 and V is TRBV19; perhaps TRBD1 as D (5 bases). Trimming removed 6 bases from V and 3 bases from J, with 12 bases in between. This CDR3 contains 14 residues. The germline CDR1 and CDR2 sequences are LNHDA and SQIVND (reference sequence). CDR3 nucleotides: TGTGCCAGTAGGCGGGGGTTCTATGGAAACACCATATATTTT. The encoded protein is CASRRGFYGNTIYF. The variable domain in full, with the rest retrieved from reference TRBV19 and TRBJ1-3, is DGGITQSPKYLFRKEGQNVTLSCEQNLNHDAMYWYRQDPGQGLRLIYYSQIVNDFQKGDIAEGYSVSREKKESFPLTVTSAQKNPTAFYLCASRRGFYGNTIYFGEGSWLTVV.

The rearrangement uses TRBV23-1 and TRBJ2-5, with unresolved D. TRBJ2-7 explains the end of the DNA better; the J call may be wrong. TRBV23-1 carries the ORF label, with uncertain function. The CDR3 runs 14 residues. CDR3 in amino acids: CASSPGGWGYEQYF. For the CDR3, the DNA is TGCGCCAGCAGTCCAGGCGGCTGGGGCTACGAGCAGTACTTC.